The 29 T cell receptor beta chains below all came from one sample that was sequenced in a study of graft-versus-host responses after intestinal transplantation. TCRdb's table, derived via immunoSEQ multiplex PCR, lists solely in-frame clones and lacks some. The table lists around 110,000 clones, over 75% of them singletons. No antigen has been assigned to these receptors. The source was unstimulated CD4+ T cells sorted from spleen or lymph node cells, collected before intestinal transplant. The receptors originated from a human donor who received an intestinal transplant.

This sequence joins TRBV30 and TRBJ2-7; the D gene is possibly TRBD1 (6 bases). The CDR3 runs to 16 residues. The V gene's germline CDR1 is GTSNPN and CDR2 SVGIG (reference sequence). Trimming cost V 2 bases and J 2 bases, with 19 bases left between them. This CDR3 is CAWSSKTGILTYEQYF. The CDR3 DNA follows: TGTGCCTGGAGTTCTAAAACAGGGATTTTAACCTACGAGCAGTACTTC.

This rearrangement joins TRBV30 to TRBJ2-2; 8 nucleotides agree with TRBD2. The CDR3 has 15 residues. Germline assignment: CDR1 GTSNPN and CDR2 SVGIG (reference sequence). V lost 0 bases, J lost 0 bases, and 0 bases stayed unmatched. The CDR3 protein is CAWSVAGANTGELFF. The CDR3 DNA reads as TGTGCCTGGAGTGTAGCGGGAGCGAACACCGGGGAGCTGTTTTTT.

J is TRBJ2-1 and V is TRBV5-8, with 12 bases matching TRBD2. V shed 6 bases and J 6 bases; nucleotides not matched to a gene: 4. This CDR3 has 14 amino acids. Per germline, CDR1 SGHTS and CDR2 YDEGEE. CDR3 protein: CASTTSGGFNEQFF. Written as DNA, the CDR3 is TGTGCCAGCACGACTAGCGGGGGCTTCAATGAGCAGTTCTTC.

V and J are TRBV5-1 and TRBJ1-1; D is unresolved. The CDR3 sequence is 15 residues long. Germline V gene data show CDR1 as SGHRS and CDR2 as YFSETQ. V lost 0 bases and J lost 2, with 11 bases in between. CDR3 nucleotide sequence: TGCGCCAGCAGCTTGGTACGGGAGAGCAACACTGAAGCTTTCTTT. Protein sequence: CASSLVRESNTEAFF.

This sequence joins TRBV7-9 and TRBJ2-1, with 7 bases lining up with TRBD1. V was clipped by 5 bases and J by 10 bases; unmatched bases: 5. This CDR3 is built from 12 residues. Germline assignment: CDR1 SEHNR and CDR2 FQNEAQ (reference sequence). The DNA of the CDR3 is TGTGCCAGCAGCAACAACAGGGGCGAGCAGTTCTTC. Translating it yields CASSNNRGEQFF.

This sequence joins TRBV18 and TRBJ1-2; D might be TRBD1 (6 bases). The germline V and J ends were trimmed by 0 bases and 7 bases, with 9 bases remaining between them. The length of the CDR3 is 13 residues. The V gene's germline CDR1 is KGHSH and CDR2 LQKENI. The CDR3 loop reads CASSPPQGVGYTF. The CDR3 DNA reads TGTGCCAGCTCACCACCACAGGGAGTTGGCTACACCTTC.

The chain uses TRBV7-2 and TRBJ2-1, with 7 bases that match TRBD2. Per the germline V gene, CDR1 is SGHTA and CDR2 is FQGNSA. V lost 3 bases, J lost 2 bases, and 4 bases stayed unmatched. The length of the CDR3 is 15 residues. CDR3: CASSLSGTAYNEQFF. CDR3 DNA: TGTGCCAGCAGCTTGAGCGGGACGGCCTACAATGAGCAGTTCTTC.

The chain employs TRBV11-2 and TRBJ2-7; no firm D call. The CDR3 contains 11 residues. Germline V CDR1 and CDR2: SGHAT, FQNNGV. The V gene lost 7 bases and the J gene lost 6 bases, with 10 bases spanning the gap. This CDR3 reads CASTPSPEQYF. In DNA form, the CDR3 reads TGTGCCAGCACCCCCAGTCCCGAGCAGTACTTC.

For this clone: A read error may account for a junction end that differs from germline. The chain joins TRBV5-6 to TRBJ2-1; D may be TRBD2 (6 bases). From germline, CDR1 is SGHDT and CDR2 YYEEEE. The length of the CDR3 is 16 residues. The CDR3: CASTLPPGSFYNEQFF. CDR3 nucleotides: TGTGCCAGCACCTTGCCCCCCGGGAGCTTTTACAATGAGCAGTTCTTC.

The gene calls are TRBV18 and TRBJ2-6, with D unclear. The CDR3 consists of 17 residues. Germline lookup yields CDR1 KGHSH and CDR2 LQKENI. Trimming pared 0 bases from V and 0 bases from J, leaving 9 bases between. Here the CDR3 reads CASSPPVHSSGANVLTF. The CDR3 DNA follows: TGTGCCAGCTCACCACCGGTACATTCCTCTGGGGCCAACGTCCTGACTTTC.

The chain combines TRBV29-1 with TRBJ1-2; tentative D call: TRBD1 (5 bases). Trimming took 6 bases from V and 5 from J, leaving 10 bases between them. This CDR3 has 11 residues. CDR1 SQVTM and CDR2 ANQGSEA come from the germline V gene. The CDR3 here is CSVAGGYGYTF. In DNA, the CDR3 is TGCAGCGTGGCGGGGGGGTATGGCTACACCTTC.

The gene calls are TRBV19 and TRBJ2-4; tentatively, D is TRBD2 (5 bases). Germline CDR1 reads LNHDA; CDR2 reads SQIVND (reference sequence). The CDR3 extends over 16 amino acids. The V end was cut by 0 bases, the J end by 0 bases, with 9 bases between. CDR3 sequence reads: CASSIDRRTAKNIQYF. Here the CDR3 DNA reads TGTGCCAGTAGTATAGATCGGAGGACAGCCAAAAACATTCAGTACTTC.

The chain recombines TRBV6-5 with TRBJ2-5; D not resolved. The J call may be mistaken, given a closer DNA end match to TRBJ2-7. Germline loops: CDR1 MNHEY, CDR2 SVGAGI. The CDR3 is 13 amino acids. The CDR3 DNA follows: TGTGCCAGCAGTGTTACCCTGGGCTACGAGCAGTACTTC. Translating gives CASSVTLGYEQYF.

The chain is built from TRBV2 and TRBJ1-2; 10 nucleotides match TRBD1. The trim removed 5 bases at V and 6 bases at J, leaving 6 bases unmatched. The CDR3 is made up of 14 amino acids. CDR1 is SNHLY, CDR2 FYNNEI, per germline. The CDR3 loop reads CASSTRDRGDGYTF. The DNA of the CDR3 is TGTGCCAGCAGTACCCGGGACAGGGGAGATGGCTACACCTTC.

The V gene is TRBV19, the J gene TRBJ1-6; D remains ambiguous. V was shortened by 1 base and J by 7 bases, with 14 bases between the two germline ends. CDR1 and CDR2 from the germline V gene are LNHDA and SQIVND (reference sequence). The CDR3 covers 16 residues. CDR3 residues: CASSIVGVATNSPLHF. In nucleotides, the CDR3 is TGTGCCAGTAGTATAGTGGGCGTCGCGACCAATTCACCCCTCCACTTT.

The V gene is TRBV7-9, the J gene TRBJ2-1; 9 nucleotides line up with TRBD1. The CDR3 length is 16 residues. Looked up from germline, CDR1 is SEHNR and CDR2 is FQNEAQ (reference sequence). Losses at the gene ends were 4 bases for V and 1 base for J; bases not matched to a gene: 5. The CDR3 loop reads CASSSGTGTSYNEQFF. The CDR3 nucleotides read TGTGCCAGCAGCTCCGGGACAGGGACTTCCTACAATGAGCAGTTCTTC. The complete variable domain, with remaining parts taken from reference TRBV7-9 and TRBJ2-1, reads DTGVSQNPRHKITKRGQNVTFRCDPISEHNRLYWYRQTLGQGPEFLTYFQNEAQLEKSRLLSDRFSAERPKGSFSTLEIQRTEQGDSAMYLCASSSGTGTSYNEQFFGPGTRLTVL.

This chain joins TRBV5-1 and TRBJ2-3; possible D gene TRBD2, 5 bases. The CDR3 sequence is 17 residues long. V dropped 0 bases and J dropped 5 bases, with 19 bases sitting between them. Germline values: CDR1 SGHRS, CDR2 YFSETQ. In DNA form, the CDR3 reads TGCGCCAGCAGCTTGGGGAACGGGGTGACTTTACTAGATACGCAGTATTTT. Translating it yields CASSLGNGVTLLDTQYF.

This clone was counted a single time. The genes are TRBV2 and TRBJ1-3, with a possible D match to TRBD1 (5 bases). Germline V CDR1 and CDR2: SNHLY, FYNNEI. Trimming took 4 bases from V and 0 from J, leaving 10 bases between them. The CDR3 extends over 15 amino acids. The CDR3, as DNA: TGTGCCAGCAGTGTGGCAGGGCGCTCTGGAAACACCATATATTTT. Protein product: CASSVAGRSGNTIYF.

V usage is TRBV11-2 and J usage is TRBJ1-2, with D unclear. CDR3 length equals 13 residues. V lost 3 bases, J lost 4 bases, and 9 bases lay in between. In germline, CDR1 is SGHAT, CDR2 FQNNGV. The CDR3 DNA reads TGTGCCAGCAGCTTCTCAGGTCTCTATGGCTACACCTTC. Protein: CASSFSGLYGYTF.

The chain uses TRBV27 and TRBJ2-7; maybe TRBD1 (5 bases). Trimming cost V 3 bases and J 0 bases, with 21 bases left between them. The CDR3 is 18 residues long. Germline V CDR1 and CDR2: MNHEY, SMNVEV (reference sequence). The CDR3 DNA follows: TGTGCCAGCAGTTTTCAACGGCCGCGGCAGGGAAGCTCCTACGAGCAGTACTTC. Its protein product is CASSFQRPRQGSSYEQYF.

The chain carries TRBV5-1 and TRBJ2-1; a weak D match, TRBD2 (5 bases). The germline CDR1 and CDR2 sequences are SGHRS and YFSETQ. The ends were cut back, 5 bases at V and 5 bases at J, with 14 bases in the middle. The CDR3 runs 14 residues. CDR3 bases: TGCGCCAGCAGAAGGTTGGCAGCGGACAATGAGCAGTTCTTC. Its protein product is CASRRLAADNEQFF.

The chain links TRBV19 to TRBJ2-7, with D tentatively TRBD2 (5 bases). From germline, CDR1 is LNHDA and CDR2 SQIVND (reference sequence). V gave up 2 bases and J gave up 2 bases, with 7 bases separating them. The CDR3 is made up of 13 amino acids. DNA of the CDR3: TGTGCCAGTAGTATACCCGGGGCCTACGAGCAGTACTTC. As protein: CASSIPGAYEQYF.

The chain recombines TRBV19 with TRBJ1-1, with 7 bases identical to TRBD1. CDR1 and CDR2 (germline): LNHDA, SQIVND (reference sequence). V trimming: 5 bases; J trimming: 6 bases; junction bases outside the gene matches: 12. The CDR3 runs to 15 residues. The CDR3 nucleotides are TGTGCCAGTAGTGCCCGACAGGGTTTGGGGCCTGAAGCTTTCTTT. This gives the protein CASSARQGLGPEAFF. The whole variable domain, remainder taken from reference TRBV19 and TRBJ1-1, is DGGITQSPKYLFRKEGQNVTLSCEQNLNHDAMYWYRQDPGQGLRLIYYSQIVNDFQKGDIAEGYSVSREKKESFPLTVTSAQKNPTAFYLCASSARQGLGPEAFFGQGTRLTVV.

A few counts support this clone. The chain carries TRBV30 and TRBJ1-1; D call uncertain. The CDR3 loop spans 13 amino acids. Trimming removed 1 base at V and 3 bases at J, with 9 bases between. CDR1 and CDR2 from the germline V gene are GTSNPN and SVGIG (reference sequence). The CDR3, as DNA: TGTGCCTGGAGTGGCAGGTTGGACACTGAAGCTTTCTTT. Translated: CAWSGRLDTEAFF.

V is TRBV6-1 and J is TRBJ2-1; 7 nucleotides align to TRBD2. CDR1 is MNHNS, CDR2 SASEGT, per germline. V lost 3 bases, J lost 5 bases, and 7 bases stayed unmatched. The CDR3 runs 15 residues. CDR3 sequence reads: CASSETPSGNNEQFF. CDR3 nucleotides: TGTGCCAGCAGTGAGACGCCGAGCGGGAACAATGAGCAGTTCTTC.

This clone showed up just a few times. The chain uses TRBV15 and TRBJ2-7, with 11 bases lining up with TRBD2. The CDR3 runs 17 residues. Germline V CDR1 and CDR2: LNHNV, YYDKDF (reference sequence). V lost 0 bases to trimming and J lost 2 bases; unmatched junction nucleotides: 6. The chain's CDR3 is CATSREVTSGTAYEQYF. The CDR3, as DNA: TGTGCCACCAGCAGAGAGGTGACTAGCGGGACGGCCTACGAGCAGTACTTC.

The V and J genes are TRBV5-1 and TRBJ2-1, with TRBD1 identical over 7 bases. V shed 4 bases, J shed 2 bases, and the junction held 9 bases outside the gene matches. From germline, CDR1 is SGHRS and CDR2 YFSETQ. This CDR3 region has 16 residues. The CDR3: CASSLPRDRAYNEQFF. The CDR3 DNA sequence: TGCGCCAGCAGCCTACCCCGGGACAGAGCCTACAATGAGCAGTTCTTC. Based on the CDR3 plus reference TRBV5-1 and TRBJ2-1, the full variable domain is KAGVTQTPRYLIKTRGQQVTLSCSPISGHRSVSWYQQTPGQGLQFLFEYFSETQRNKGNFPGRFSGRQFSNSRSEMNVSTLELGDSALYLCASSLPRDRAYNEQFFGPGTRLTVL.

This clone has only one observation. The chain combines TRBV5-6 with TRBJ1-5; 7 bases fit TRBD1. Germline values: CDR1 SGHDT, CDR2 YYEEEE. V gave up 2 bases and J gave up 2 bases; unmatched junction bases: 1. This CDR3 comprises 14 residues. CDR3 coding DNA: TGTGCCAGCAGCTTAACAGGGGGCAATCAGCCCCAGCATTTT. This codes for CASSLTGGNQPQHF.

Notes on this clone: No DNA is shown, since the ends of the CDR3 on it are uncertain; the CDR3 is the one TCRdb lists. The rearrangement links TRBV6-1 to TRBJ2-5; the listed D gene, TRBD1, was not tested against the DNA. The CDR3 is made up of 14 amino acids, end residues included. Looked up from germline, CDR1 is MNHNS and CDR2 is SASEGT. The CDR3 region is CASSVGQGAPQWHF.